This T cell receptor beta chain was found in a study of blood T cell repertoires in COVID-19. Unmatched junction bases numbered 1, after V lost 2 bases and J lost 5 bases. CDR3 length equals 15 residues. Germline V CDR1 and CDR2: MGHDK, SYGVNS. As processed by the authors: Researchers report that nucleated cell counts were estimated from reference gene primer amplification. Sequencing used immunoSEQ multiplex PCR; TCRdb keeps in-frame clones, though not all of them. D and trimming were read from the DNA, whereas the V and J calls and clone size are those reported in that table. The sample lists some 80,000 clones; more than 80% were seen once.

V and J are TRBV25-1 and TRBJ2-3; 13 bases map to TRBD2. Sample: peripheral blood. The clonotype originates from a woman aged 80 or over with acute or convalescent COVID-19. DNA for the CDR3: TGTGCCAGCAGTGAAGGGACTAGCGGGGTAGATACGCAGTATTTT. Protein sequence: CASSEGTSGVDTQYF.